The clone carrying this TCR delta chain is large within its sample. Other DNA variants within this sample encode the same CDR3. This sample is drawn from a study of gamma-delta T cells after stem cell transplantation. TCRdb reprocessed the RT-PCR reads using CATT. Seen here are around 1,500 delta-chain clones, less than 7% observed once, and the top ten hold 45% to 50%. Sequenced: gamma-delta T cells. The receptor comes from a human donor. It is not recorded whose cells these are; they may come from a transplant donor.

The CDR3 nucleotides are TGTGCCTGTGACACCCTACTGGGGGATACGCTCACCGATAAACTCATCTTT. Translated, it gives CACDTLLGDTLTDKLIF. The rearrangement joins TRDV2 to TRDJ1, with 13 bases matching TRDD3. Trimming at V came to 0 bases and at J to 1 base, leaving 4 bases not matched to a gene. Germline values: CDR1 GEAIGNYY, CDR2 EKD. The CDR3 sequence is 17 residues long.